This section outlines one TCR beta chain sequence together with its context. Its target is unknown. The method was immunoSEQ multiplex PCR; TCRdb's version includes in-frame clones alone and lacks a portion of them. The sample shows nearly 55,000 clones, 81% of them seen only once. The data were obtained in a study of PD-1 blockade in classical Hodgkin lymphoma. Across the whole study: Nivolumab 3 mg/kg was given intravenously every 2 weeks.

Study-level findings and limits: There was a significant rise in CD4+ TCR diversity by C4D1, with no such rise for CD8+.

Every patient experienced relapse after autologous stem cell transplantation, and brentuximab vedotin exposure varied. This CDR3 comprises 15 residues. The V end was cut by 2 bases, the J end by 5 bases, with 15 bases between. Germline V gene sequence: CDR1 LNHDA, CDR2 SQIVND (reference sequence). Specimen: peripheral blood mononuclear cells (PBMCs), collected at baseline. The chain combines TRBV19 with TRBJ1-1; TRBD1 might be the D (6 bases). This clonotype was obtained from a human donor with classical Hodgkin lymphoma. This chain's CDR3 is CASSIQGLGGTEAFF. The CDR3 region has the DNA TGTGCCAGTAGTATACAGGGGCTAGGTGGAACTGAAGCTTTCTTT.